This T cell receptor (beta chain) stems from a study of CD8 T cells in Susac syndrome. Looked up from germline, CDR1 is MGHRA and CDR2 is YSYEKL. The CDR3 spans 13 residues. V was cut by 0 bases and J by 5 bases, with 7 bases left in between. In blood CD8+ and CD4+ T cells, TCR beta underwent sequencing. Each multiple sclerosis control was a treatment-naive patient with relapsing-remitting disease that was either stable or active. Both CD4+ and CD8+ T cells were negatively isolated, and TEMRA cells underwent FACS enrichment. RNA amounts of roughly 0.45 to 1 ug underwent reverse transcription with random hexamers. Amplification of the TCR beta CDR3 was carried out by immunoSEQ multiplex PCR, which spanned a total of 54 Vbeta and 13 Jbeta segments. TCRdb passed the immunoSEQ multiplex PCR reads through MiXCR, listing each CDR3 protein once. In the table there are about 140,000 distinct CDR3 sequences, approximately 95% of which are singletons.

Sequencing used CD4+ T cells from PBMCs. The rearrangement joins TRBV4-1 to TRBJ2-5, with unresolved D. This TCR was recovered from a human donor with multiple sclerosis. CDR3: CASSQDLRETQYF. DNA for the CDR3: TGCGCCAGCAGCCAAGATCTGAGGGAGACCCAGTACTTC.